This T cell receptor (beta chain) was identified in a study of blood T cell repertoires in COVID-19. Germline V CDR1 and CDR2: SNHLY, FYNNEI. Trimming removed 6 bases at V and 0 bases at J, with 9 bases between. This CDR3 spans 14 amino acids. Measured with immunoSEQ multiplex PCR; TCRdb has only the in-frame clones, and not every one. The sample includes 180,000 or so clones, approximately 80% of them seen just once. Sequenced sample: peripheral blood. The rearrangement uses TRBV2 and TRBJ1-5; D uncertain. This receptor was taken from a woman between 40 and 55 years old with COVID-19, enrolled during active disease. As DNA, the CDR3 is TGTGCCAGCAGCCCGAGCTATAGCAATCAGCCCCAGCATTTT. This encodes CASSPSYSNQPQHF.